Given below is one T cell receptor beta chain in context. The antigen remains unidentified. This CDR3 has 15 residues. V trimming: 2 bases; J trimming: 4 bases; junction bases outside the gene matches: 0. From germline, CDR1 is MNHEY and CDR2 SVGAGI. The donors, healthy adults who were HIV-negative, had experienced no recent acute infections or vaccinations. Splitting of CD4+ cells produced CD45RA+ naive and CD45RA-negative memory subsets. TCRdb keeps only in-frame clones here, not all; method: immunoSEQ multiplex PCR. The sample lists about 1 million clones; around four fifths were seen once. This sample is drawn from a study of shared clonotypes between healthy human individuals. Findings and caveats of the study: The rarefaction results pointed to incomplete sorted-subset sequencing despite large depth.

The sample comprised memory CD4+ T cells sorted from blood. Subset of the sample: CD45RA-negative fraction. This TCR was recovered from a man in his late teens or twenties in good health. The rearrangement joins TRBV6-5 to TRBJ2-1, with 12 bases aligning to TRBD2. CDR3 coding DNA: TGTGCCAGCAGTTACGGACTAGCGGGATACAATGAGCAGTTCTTC. This encodes CASSYGLAGYNEQFF.